One sample yielded the 5 T cell receptor beta chains listed below, sequenced in a study of early stage breast cancer tumors. This table comes from immunoSEQ multiplex PCR, and its TCRdb copy is limited to in-frame clones, with some not included. The profile covers some 72,000 clones, with 65% to 85% appearing a single time and 3.5% taken by the ten largest. The sequencing input was blood. Source of these receptors: a person between 55 and 69 years old with breast cancer.

This clone showed up just once. The CDR3 sequence is CASSLEARGAGDTQYF. The CDR3 nucleotides are TGTGCCAGCAGCTTAGAGGCGAGAGGGGCTGGAGATACGCAGTATTTT. This chain links TRBV7-2 with TRBJ2-3, with D perhaps given as TRBD1 or TRBD2 (5 bases each). Germline values: CDR1 SGHTA, CDR2 FQGNSA. V was cut by 1 base and J by 5 bases, with 16 bases left in between. This CDR3 comprises 16 residues.

This clone was detected once. J is TRBJ2-2 and V is TRBV28; TRBD1 matches 9 bases. The CDR3 spans 15 residues. V dropped 2 bases and J dropped 6; count of bases not matched to a gene: 4. Germline values: CDR1 MDHEN, CDR2 SYDVKM. CDR3 bases: TGTGCCAGCAGTTTAATGACAGGGGGTGCCGGGGAGCTGTTTTTT. Its translation: CASSLMTGGAGELFF.

CDR3 protein: CASSKPGLAGGNEQFF. The CDR3 region has the DNA TGCGCCAGCAGCAAGCCGGGACTAGCGGGAGGCAATGAGCAGTTCTTC. The chain links TRBV5-1 to TRBJ2-1; 15 nucleotides match TRBD2. V lost 4 bases and J lost 6; bases outside the gene matches: 5. This CDR3 has 16 amino acids. Per germline, CDR1 SGHRS and CDR2 YFSETQ.

The chain carries TRBV5-1 and TRBJ1-6; tentative D call: TRBD1 (5 bases). The CDR3 loop spans 15 amino acids. The germline V gene has CDR1 SGHRS and CDR2 YFSETQ. Trimming took 8 bases from V and 8 from J, leaving 20 bases between them. The CDR3 nucleotides are TGCGCCAGTCCCTCTGACAGCCTACCCCATTCACCCCTCCACTTT. This encodes CASPSDSLPHSPLHF. The full variable domain, rest sourced from reference TRBV5-1 and TRBJ1-6, is KAGVTQTPRYLIKTRGQQVTLSCSPISGHRSVSWYQQTPGQGLQFLFEYFSETQRNKGNFPGRFSGRQFSNSRSEMNVSTLELGDSALYLCASPSDSLPHSPLHFGNGTRLTVT.

The chain links TRBV2 to TRBJ2-3; TRBD2 matches 7 bases. Germline V CDR1 and CDR2: SNHLY, FYNNEI. The length of the CDR3 is 14 residues. J was trimmed by 3 bases and V by 2 bases; bases with no gene match: 2. CDR3: CASSELAVTDTQYF. CDR3 sequence (DNA): TGTGCCAGCAGTGAACTAGCGGTAACAGATACGCAGTATTTT.